This T cell receptor beta chain was sequenced for a study of T cell repertoires in cytomegalovirus infection. CDR1 and CDR2 from the germline V gene are DFQATT and SNEGSKA (reference sequence). V dropped 5 bases and J dropped 1; count of bases not matched to a gene: 5. This CDR3 contains 14 residues. TCRdb used MiXCR to reprocess the reads, holding one entry per CDR3 protein. The table has fewer than 350,000 distinct CDR3 sequences, under 20% seen once; the top ten hold 9.5% to 15%. This clonotype came up many times. This rearrangement joins TRBV20-1 to TRBJ1-5; 7 bases are a match to TRBD1. The source material was PBMCs. The receptor's source is a human donor in good health (CMV status not recorded). Some clones in this sample may be carry-over from other donors' samples. The CDR3 sequence is CSALTGPSNQPQHF. The CDR3 DNA sequence: TGCAGTGCTCTGACAGGGCCCAGCAATCAGCCCCAGCATTTT.